This is a list of T cell receptor beta chains from one sample in a study of cytomegalovirus exposure and HLA in healthy donors. Generated by immunoSEQ multiplex PCR, the TCRdb table keeps only in-frame clones and is missing some. The sample has 190,000 or so clones, around four fifths seen once; the top ten hold 6.5%. Material: PBMCs. The receptors here all came from a woman in her fifties or sixties in good health and CMV-seropositive. Each CDR3 is given with its conserved first and last residue. The D gene is left open where the match is weak. Expanded clones get a size class; other rows say once, few or many, or leave the size out.

J gene | V gene | D gene | clone size | CDR3 protein | CDR3 DNA
TRBJ2-7 | TRBV19 | NA | NA | CASSTLVDSFYEQYF | TGTGCCAGTAGTACCCTCGTGGACAGTTTCTACGAGCAGTACTTC
TRBJ1-3 | TRBV7-9 | NA | NA | CASSTDRGSGNTIYF | TGTGCCAGCAGCACGGACAGAGGCTCTGGAAACACCATATATTTT
TRBJ2-7 | TRBV7-8 | NA | NA | CASSRGYEQYF | TGTGCCAGCAGCCGGGGGTACGAGCAGTACTTC
TRBJ2-4 | TRBV14 | NA | NA | CASSPRQGLAKNIQYF | TGTGCCAGCAGCCCCCGCCAGGGACTGGCCAAAAACATTCAGTACTTC
TRBJ2-6 | TRBV11-2 | NA | NA | CASSLGGVGANVLTF | TGTGCCAGCAGCCTAGGGGGAGTTGGGGCCAACGTCCTGACTTTC
TRBJ2-3 | TRBV6-4 | TRBD2 | NA | CASSDSTSGGADTQYF | TGTGCCAGCAGTGACTCGACTAGCGGGGGGGCAGATACGCAGTATTTT
TRBJ2-3 | TRBV28 | TRBD2 | NA | CASSYRGGYTDTQYF | TGTGCCAGCAGTTACCGGGGGGGATACACAGATACGCAGTATTTT
TRBJ2-3 | TRBV7-2 | NA | NA | CASIQGGSEDTQYF | TGTGCCAGCATCCAAGGGGGTAGTGAAGATACGCAGTATTTT
TRBJ1-4 | TRBV11-2 | NA | NA | CASSLTSGFPTNEKLFF | TGTGCCAGCAGCTTGACCTCAGGGTTCCCAACTAATGAAAAACTGTTTTTT
TRBJ2-2 | TRBV7-7 | NA | NA | CASSLMAGRFANTGELFF | TGTGCTAGCAGCTTAATGGCGGGGCGCTTCGCGAACACCGGGGAGCTGTTTTTT
TRBJ2-3 | TRBV2 | TRBD2 | NA | CASRPGTSGGGTQYF | TGTGCCAGCAGGCCTGGGACTAGCGGGGGGGGTACGCAGTATTTT
TRBJ1-2 | TRBV27 | TRBD1 | once | CASRGQGGGYTF | TGTGCCAGCAGAGGACAGGGGGGGGGCTACACCTTC
TRBJ2-5 | TRBV5-1 | TRBD1 | NA | CASSFTGGGETQYF | TGCGCCAGCAGCTTTACAGGGGGCGGGGAGACCCAGTACTTC
TRBJ2-1 | TRBV27 | TRBD2 | NA | CAGSLNELAPYNEQFF | TGTGCCGGCAGTTTAAATGAACTAGCGCCCTACAATGAGCAGTTCTTC
TRBJ1-2 | TRBV28 | NA | NA | CASSQGGAGRGARPGYTF | TGTGCCAGCAGCCAAGGGGGGGCAGGTCGGGGGGCGAGGCCGGGCTACACCTTC
TRBJ2-7 | TRBV4-3 | TRBD1 | NA | CASSQKQGAGEQYF | TGCGCCAGCAGCCAGAAACAGGGGGCGGGGGAGCAGTACTTC
TRBJ1-1 | TRBV20-1 | NA | NA | CNVGRGTLAFF | TGCAACGTGGGGAGGGGTACCCTGGCTTTCTTT
TRBJ2-2 | TRBV5-1 | NA | NA | CASSLDTPTGELFF | TGCGCCAGCAGCTTGGACACCCCCACCGGGGAGCTGTTTTTT
TRBJ1-5 | TRBV15 | TRBD1 | NA | CATSRDSLYRGLRQPQHF | TGTGCCACCAGCAGAGATTCCCTGTACAGGGGGCTAAGACAGCCCCAGCATTTT
TRBJ2-3 | TRBV4-1 | TRBD1 | NA | CASSQEGRGPDTQYF | TGCGCCAGCAGCCAAGAAGGCAGGGGGCCAGATACGCAGTATTTT
TRBJ2-7 | TRBV7-6 | NA | NA | CASSLLPGGDSSYEQYF | TGTGCCAGCAGCTTGTTACCGGGGGGGGACAGCTCCTACGAGCAGTACTTC
TRBJ2-1 | TRBV2 | TRBD1 | NA | CARRPGQGSNEQFF | TGTGCCAGACGACCGGGACAGGGAAGCAATGAGCAGTTCTTC
TRBJ1-2 | TRBV6-5 | TRBD1 | NA | CASSYRHSGGNYGYTF | TGTGCCAGCAGTTACCGCCACTCAGGGGGAAACTATGGCTACACCTTC
TRBJ2-5 | TRBV19 | TRBD2 | NA | CASSPLNERGARGTQYF | TGTGCCAGTAGTCCCCTGAATGAGCGGGGCGCGAGAGGGACCCAGTACTTC
TRBJ2-1 | TRBV5-6 | NA | NA | CASSLGQGLTYNEQFF | TGTGCCAGCAGCTTGGGTCAGGGTCTAACCTACAATGAGCAGTTCTTC
TRBJ1-1 | TRBV20-1 | NA | NA | CSAVQGTEAFF | TGCAGTGCTGTCCAGGGGACTGAAGCTTTCTTT
TRBJ2-5 | TRBV5-6 | TRBD2 | NA | CASSLAPSGSQETQYF | TGTGCCAGCAGCTTGGCGCCTAGCGGGTCCCAAGAGACCCAGTACTTC
TRBJ1-5 | TRBV7-9 | TRBD1 | NA | CASSLGQGQPQHF | TGTGCCAGCAGCTTGGGACAGGGTCAGCCCCAGCATTTT
TRBJ1-2 | TRBV6-6 | NA | NA | CASSYTGNYGYTF | TGTGCCAGCAGTTACACGGGTAACTATGGCTACACCTTC
TRBJ1-5 | TRBV2 | TRBD1 | NA | CASSGTGASNQPQHF | TGTGCCAGCAGCGGGACAGGGGCTAGCAATCAGCCCCAGCATTTT
TRBJ2-4 | TRBV7-3 | TRBD2 | few | CASSSPTSGENSQYF | TGTGCCAGCAGCTCCCCGACTAGCGGGGAAAACAGTCAGTACTTC
TRBJ2-5 | TRBV28 | TRBD2 | NA | CASNPAGGLAEQETQYF | TGTGCCAGCAACCCCGCAGGCGGACTAGCGGAACAAGAGACCCAGTACTTC
TRBJ1-1 | TRBV19 | NA | NA | CASSPWTAGDTEAFF | TGTGCCAGTAGTCCATGGACAGCGGGGGACACTGAAGCTTTCTTT
TRBJ2-4 | TRBV19 | TRBD1 | once | CASSRQQGGGNIQYF | TGTGCCAGTAGTAGACAACAGGGGGGCGGGAACATTCAGTACTTC
TRBJ2-1 | TRBV7-2 | NA | NA | CASSSRYNEQFF | TGTGCCAGCAGCTCGCGTTACAATGAGCAGTTCTTC
TRBJ1-1 | TRBV29-1 | NA | once | CSVEGGGPWTEAFF | TGCAGCGTTGAAGGGGGGGGGCCGTGGACTGAAGCTTTCTTT
TRBJ2-7 | TRBV19 | TRBD2 | NA | CASSRWTSGNEQYF | TGTGCCAGTAGTCGCTGGACTAGCGGGAACGAGCAGTACTTC
TRBJ2-1 | TRBV7-2 | TRBD2 | NA | CASSLLAGGLNEQFF | TGTGCCAGCAGCTTACTAGCGGGAGGTCTCAATGAGCAGTTCTTC
TRBJ1-1 | TRBV5-8 | TRBD1 | NA | CASSSIYGQGTEAFF | TGTGCCAGCAGCTCAATCTATGGACAGGGCACTGAAGCTTTCTTT
TRBJ2-3 | TRBV18 | NA | NA | CASSLPGPSKGWSGDTQYF | TGTGCCAGCTCACTTCCAGGGCCTTCAAAGGGGTGGTCTGGAGATACGCAGTATTTT
TRBJ1-1 | TRBV19 | NA | NA | CASSIIRDGWHTEAFF | TGTGCCAGTAGTATCATCAGGGATGGTTGGCACACTGAAGCTTTCTTT
TRBJ2-7 | TRBV28 | NA | NA | CASSPPGGGYEQYF | TGTGCCAGCAGTCCACCCGGGGGTGGCTACGAGCAGTACTTC
TRBJ1-4 | TRBV25-1 | NA | NA | CASSHQGTNEKLFF | TGTGCCAGCAGTCACCAGGGAACTAATGAAAAACTGTTTTTT
TRBJ2-7 | TRBV7-9 | NA | NA | CASSFGGTSYEQYF | TGCGCCAGCAGCTTCGGAGGGACCTCCTACGAGCAGTACTTC
TRBJ2-7 | TRBV5-1 | NA | NA | CASSLEEGAYEQYF | TGCGCCAGCAGCTTGGAAGAGGGAGCCTACGAGCAGTACTTC
TRBJ2-2 | TRBV18 | NA | NA | CASSPIGLNTGELFF | TGTGCCAGCTCACCTATAGGACTGAACACCGGGGAGCTGTTTTTT
TRBJ1-1 | TRBV18 | NA | NA | CASSPGEGGTEAFF | TGTGCCAGCTCACCAGGGGAGGGGGGCACTGAAGCTTTCTTT
TRBJ2-7 | TRBV14 | TRBD2 | few | CASSHGLAGGPNEQYF | TGTGCCAGCAGCCACGGACTAGCGGGAGGGCCCAACGAGCAGTACTTC
TRBJ2-5 | TRBV4-1 | TRBD2 | NA | CASSQDGGGGEETQYF | TGCGCCAGCAGCCAAGACGGGGGGGGCGGAGAAGAGACCCAGTACTTC
TRBJ2-7 | TRBV4-1 | NA | NA | CASSQGQGLYEQYF | TGCGCCAGCAGCCAAGGGCAGGGGTTATACGAGCAGTACTTC
TRBJ2-7 | TRBV7-9 | NA | NA | CSSSLGRGIHSYEQYF | TGTTCCAGCAGCTTAGGACGGGGGATTCACTCCTACGAGCAGTACTTC
TRBJ2-3 | TRBV19 | NA | NA | CASSDHIREDTQYF | TGTGCCAGTTCCGACCACATCAGGGAAGATACGCAGTATTTT
TRBJ1-4 | TRBV5-6 | TRBD1 | once | CASSFPGTGGEKLFF | TGTGCCAGCAGCTTCCCCGGGACAGGAGGAGAAAAACTGTTTTTT